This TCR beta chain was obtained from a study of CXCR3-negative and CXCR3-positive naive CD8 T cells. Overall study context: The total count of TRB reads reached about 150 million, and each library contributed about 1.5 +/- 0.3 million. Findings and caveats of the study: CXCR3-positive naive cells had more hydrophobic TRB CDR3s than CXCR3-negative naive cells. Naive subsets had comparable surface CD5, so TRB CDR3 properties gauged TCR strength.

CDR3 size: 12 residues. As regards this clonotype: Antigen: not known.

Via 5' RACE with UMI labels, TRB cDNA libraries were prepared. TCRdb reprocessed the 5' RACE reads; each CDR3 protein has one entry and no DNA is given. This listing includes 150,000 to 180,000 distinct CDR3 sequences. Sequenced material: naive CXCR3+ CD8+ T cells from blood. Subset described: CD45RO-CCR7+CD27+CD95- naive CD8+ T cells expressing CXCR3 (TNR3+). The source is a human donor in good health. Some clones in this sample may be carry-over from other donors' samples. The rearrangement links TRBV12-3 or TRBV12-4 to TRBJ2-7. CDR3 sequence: CASSANDYEQYF.